This T cell receptor beta chain was sequenced during a study of radiotherapy plus CTLA-4 blockade in lung cancer. Study conclusions and caveats: Reports state that early shifts in blood T cell clones, with interferon-beta, best predicted response.

Here immunoSEQ multiplex PCR was the method, and the copy in TCRdb shows in-frame clones only, minus some. The sample holds 25,000 to 30,000 clones, about 76% seen once. Enrolled patients, whose metastatic non-small-cell lung cancer was chemo-refractory, received focal radiation plus CTLA-4 blockade with ipilimumab. Note on this clone: Its antigen is as yet unknown.

CDR1 MNHEY and CDR2 SMNVEV come from the germline V gene (reference sequence). With V trimmed by 5 bases and J by 4 bases, 12 bases remained unmatched. The CDR3 sequence is 17 residues long. Here the sequenced sample was peripheral blood, taken from a patient treated with radiotherapy plus ipilimumab. The chain couples TRBV27 to TRBJ2-1; TRBD1 matches 9 bases. This sequence was found in a human donor with non-small cell lung cancer that progressed on radiotherapy plus ipilimumab. In DNA form, the CDR3 reads TGTGCCAGCAGTATTCTGCAAACAGGGGGCGCATACAATGAGCAGTTCTTC. Its translation is CASSILQTGGAYNEQFF.